Listed below are T cell receptor beta chains from one sample, sequenced in a study of blood T cell repertoires in COVID-19. Sequencing was performed with immunoSEQ multiplex PCR; in TCRdb, only in-frame clones are kept and a portion is missing. The sample records 150,000 to 200,000 clones, approximately 88% being singletons. Input material: PBMCs or T cells enriched from blood (not recorded which). The receptor source for this set is a woman between 55 and 75 years old who had recovered from COVID-19. Each CDR3 is given with its conserved first and last residue. The D gene is left open where the match is weak. A clone size is listed for some rows: how often the clone was seen (once, few, many), or a class if it is expanded.

j_call clone_size d_call v_call cdr3_aa cdr3_nt
TRBJ1-2 few - TRBV28 CASNKQGGGYTF TGTGCCAGCAACAAACAGGGCGGCGGCTACACCTTC
TRBJ2-1 - TRBD1 TRBV28 CASRPTGTGRDNEQFF TGTGCCAGCAGACCCACCGGGACAGGGAGGGACAATGAGCAGTTCTTC
TRBJ1-4 - - TRBV20-1 CSASGGREEKLFF TGCAGTGCTAGTGGGGGCCGGGAGGAAAAACTGTTTTTT
TRBJ2-5 - - TRBV2 CASSERAETQYF TGTGCCAGCAGTGAACGAGCAGAGACCCAGTACTTC
TRBJ1-3 - - TRBV6-1 CASSESRTFGNTIYF TGTGCCAGCAGTGAAAGCCGGACATTTGGAAACACCATATATTTT
TRBJ1-1 - - TRBV5-4 CASSEQGILNTEAFF TGTGCCAGCAGCGAACAGGGAATACTGAACACTGAAGCTTTCTTT
TRBJ1-6 - - TRBV30 CAWSVQVGHYNSPLHF TGTGCCTGGAGTGTACAAGTAGGACATTATAATTCACCCCTCCACTTT
TRBJ1-2 - TRBD1 TRBV4-1 CASSQARQGTYGYTF TGCGCCAGCAGCCAAGCGAGACAGGGGACCTATGGCTACACCTTC
TRBJ2-1 - - TRBV30 CAWRGAGAYNEQFF TGTGCCTGGAGGGGGGCTGGGGCCTACAATGAGCAGTTCTTC
TRBJ2-1 - TRBD2 TRBV14 CASRGLAYNEQFF TGTGCCAGCAGGGGACTAGCCTACAATGAGCAGTTCTTC
TRBJ2-7 few - TRBV5-8 CASSPAYEQYF TGTGCCAGCAGCCCAGCCTACGAGCAGTACTTC
TRBJ2-7 - TRBD1 TRBV4-1 CASSQTTGDSYEQYF TGCGCCAGCAGCCAAACGACAGGGGATTCCTACGAGCAGTACTTC
TRBJ1-2 - - TRBV3-1/TRBV3-2 CASSQGRAGGYTF TGTGCCAGCAGCCAAGGGCGGGCGGGGGGCTACACCTTC
TRBJ2-7 - TRBD1 TRBV18 CASSPLSDRVDYEQYF TGTGCCAGCTCACCCCTTTCGGACAGGGTGGACTACGAGCAGTACTTC
TRBJ1-5 - - TRBV18 CASSPVDSYNQPQHF TGTGCCAGCTCACCAGTTGACTCCTACAATCAGCCCCAGCATTTT
TRBJ2-5 - - TRBV29-1 CSVNSQETQYF TGCAGCGTTAACAGTCAAGAGACCCAGTACTTC
TRBJ1-2 - - TRBV7-2 CASSLDSRALNYGYTF TGTGCCAGCAGCTTAGATTCGCGTGCCCTTAACTATGGCTACACCTTC
TRBJ1-1 - - TRBV6-5 CASRRGLRLNTEAFF TGTGCCAGCAGACGCGGGCTTCGGCTGAACACTGAAGCTTTCTTT
TRBJ1-5 - - TRBV12-3/TRBV12-4 CASSARAQPQHF TGTGCCAGCAGCGCCAGGGCTCAGCCCCAGCATTTT
TRBJ2-2 - TRBD2 TRBV27 CASSLRAGDHTGELFF TGTGCCAGCAGTTTACGAGCGGGAGACCACACCGGGGAGCTGTTTTTT
TRBJ1-3 - - TRBV19 CASTRTDGNTIYF TGTGCCAGTACCCGGACAGATGGAAACACCATATATTTT
TRBJ1-2 - TRBD1 TRBV5-1 CASSLDRGLYGYTF TGCGCCAGCAGTCTGGACAGGGGTCTATATGGCTACACCTTC
TRBJ1-6 - - TRBV30 CAWKTEQGSNSPLHF TGTGCCTGGAAGACTGAACAGGGTAGTAATTCACCCCTCCACTTT
TRBJ1-5 - - TRBV28 CASSPAQGKDSNQPQHF TGTGCCAGCAGTCCAGCTCAGGGGAAGGATAGCAATCAGCCCCAGCATTTT
TRBJ1-5 few - TRBV7-8 CASSLGSYQPQHF TGTGCCAGCAGCCTGGGGAGCTATCAGCCCCAGCATTTT
TRBJ1-2 - - TRBV10-3 CAISRIEGGYTF TGTGCCATCAGTAGAATAGAGGGCGGCTACACCTTC
TRBJ2-7 - - TRBV28 CATRTTGSPYEQYF TGTGCCACCCGCACTACAGGCTCCCCCTACGAGCAGTACTTC
TRBJ2-7 - TRBD2 TRBV7-9 CASSLTSSYEQYF TGTGCCAGCAGCCTGACTAGCAGCTACGAGCAGTACTTC
TRBJ2-3 - - TRBV2 CASRGGVTDTQYF TGTGCCAGCCGCGGCGGGGTCACAGATACGCAGTATTTT
TRBJ1-1 - TRBD1 TRBV27 CASSLQGGWTEAFF TGTGCCAGCAGTCTACAGGGGGGTTGGACTGAAGCTTTCTTT
TRBJ1-5 - - TRBV30 CAWSGGGGQPQHF TGTGCCTGGAGTGGGGGGGGCGGCCAGCCCCAGCATTTT
TRBJ2-3 - - TRBV28 CASTEPREKYTQYF TGTGCCAGCACCGAGCCCAGGGAAAAATATACGCAGTATTTT
TRBJ2-5 once TRBD2 TRBV14 CASSQGGFAGGRETQYF TGTGCCAGCAGCCAAGGAGGTTTTGCGGGAGGGCGCGAGACCCAGTACTTC
TRBJ2-4 once TRBD1 TRBV27 CASSIGTGKNIQYF TGTGCCAGCAGTATAGGGACAGGGAAAAACATTCAGTACTTC
TRBJ2-1 - TRBD2 TRBV6-5 CASRGRVEQFF TGTGCCAGCAGGGGGAGGGTTGAGCAGTTCTTC
TRBJ2-7 - TRBD1 TRBV9 CASSVGGTGAEQYF TGTGCCAGCAGCGTAGGCGGGACAGGGGCCGAGCAGTACTTC
TRBJ2-5 - - TRBV5-1 CASSGGTASQETQYF TGCGCCAGCAGCGGCGGGACGGCTTCTCAAGAGACCCAGTACTTC
TRBJ2-3 - TRBD2 TRBV27 CASSRWSGREGDTQYF TGTGCCAGCTCTCGATGGAGCGGGAGGGAGGGCGATACGCAGTATTTT
TRBJ2-7 - TRBD1 TRBV10-1 CASSAGTGGYEQYF TGCGCCAGCAGTGCCGGGACAGGGGGCTACGAGCAGTACTTC
TRBJ2-6 - TRBD1 TRBV5-1 CASSLGTGLTPNSGANVLTF TGCGCCAGCAGCTTGGGGACAGGGTTAACCCCCAATTCTGGGGCCAACGTCCTGACTTTC
TRBJ1-1 - TRBD1 TRBV6-6 CASSPNRGYNTEAFF TGTGCCAGCAGTCCGAACAGGGGGTACAACACTGAAGCTTTCTTT
TRBJ2-1 - TRBD2 TRBV6-4 CASSSPLAGGLNEQFF TGTGCCAGCAGTTCCCCGCTAGCGGGAGGTTTAAATGAGCAGTTCTTC
TRBJ2-1 - TRBD2 TRBV5-1 CASSLVAGDYNEQFF TGCGCCAGCAGCTTGGTAGCGGGAGACTACAATGAGCAGTTCTTC
TRBJ1-1 - TRBD1 TRBV19 CASRGQGAFTEAFF TGTGCCAGTAGGGGACAGGGGGCGTTCACTGAAGCTTTCTTT
TRBJ2-3 - - TRBV6-4 CASSRDFSTDTQYF TGTGCCAGCAGCCGGGACTTCAGCACAGATACGCAGTATTTT
TRBJ1-2 - TRBD1 TRBV3-1/TRBV3-2 CASSQEKTGSYTF TGTGCCAGCAGCCAAGAAAAGACAGGGAGCTACACCTTC